This TCR beta chain was profiled in a study of CD8+ T cells in alopecia areata. Study results and caveats: The study found higher clonality in lesional than normal scalp, especially in alopecia totalis/universalis.

Extracted RNA was reverse transcribed, and the resulting cDNA served as sequencing template. The table came from immunoSEQ multiplex PCR; TCRdb's copy has only in-frame clones and leaves some out. The sample records more than 90,000 clones, roughly 68% being singletons. As to this clone: Its antigen is still unknown.

Deletions cut 3 bases from V and 3 bases from J, with 10 bases between. CDR1 and CDR2 from the germline V gene are MRHNA and SNTAGT. This CDR3 is 14 amino acids long. Source material: CD4+ T cells sorted from blood. The chain carries TRBV6-4 and TRBJ2-3; D is perhaps TRBD1 or TRBD2 (5 bases each). The sequence derives from a human donor in good health. In nucleotides, the CDR3 is TGTGCCAGCAGTGAATCAGGGAGAACAGATACGCAGTATTTT. Translating it yields CASSESGRTDTQYF.